One sample yielded the 18 T cell receptor beta chains listed below, sequenced in a study of blood T cell repertoires in COVID-19. Generated by immunoSEQ multiplex PCR, the TCRdb table keeps only in-frame clones and is missing some. Of tens of thousands of clones in the sample, 80% to 90% were seen once. The sample taken for sequencing was peripheral blood. These TCRs come from a man in his 60s with acute or convalescent COVID-19.

This clone was seen a few times. The CDR3 nucleotides are TGTGCCAGCAACGATCCTAGCGGGGCCACCGGGGAGCTGTTTTTT. It is translated as CASNDPSGATGELFF. V usage is TRBV9 and J usage is TRBJ2-2, with 9 bases aligning to TRBD2. Germline-derived CDR1 and CDR2 are SGDLS and YYNGEE. This CDR3 is built from 15 residues. V gave up 6 bases and J gave up 4 bases; unmatched junction bases: 7.

The gene calls are TRBV19 and TRBJ2-2; 7 positions match TRBD1. The CDR3 sequence is 15 residues long. J gave up 0 bases and V 5 bases, and 3 bases lay outside the gene matches. The germline V gene has CDR1 LNHDA and CDR2 SQIVND (reference sequence). DNA of the CDR3: TGTGCCAGTAGTTTCGACAGGGCGAACACCGGGGAGCTGTTTTTT. This sequence encodes CASSFDRANTGELFF.

The CDR3 here is CAIRPGRDVTEAFF. The CDR3 region has the DNA TGTGCCATCAGGCCCGGCAGGGATGTTACTGAAGCTTTCTTT. The chain couples TRBV10-3 to TRBJ1-1; TRBD1 is a possible D gene (5 bases). The CDR3 runs to 14 residues. The germline gives CDR1 ENHRY, CDR2 SYGVKD. V was pared by 6 bases and J by 5 bases, with 16 bases between.

CDR3 protein: CASRNGGTTNEKLFF. The CDR3 DNA reads TGTGCCAGCCGAAACGGAGGAACAACTAATGAAAAACTGTTTTTT. The genes are TRBV2 and TRBJ1-4; D uncertain. Germline V lookup: CDR1 SNHLY, CDR2 FYNNEI. This CDR3 spans 15 amino acids. Trimming shortened V by 8 bases and J by 0 bases, and 13 bases separated the two germline ends.

This chain links TRBV7-9 with TRBJ1-4; D unresolved. The V gene's germline CDR1 is SEHNR and CDR2 FQNEAQ (reference sequence). Between the trimmed V and J ends, which lost 5 bases and 0 bases, there was a span of 13 bases. The CDR3 is 16 amino acids. CDR3: CASSIRQATTNEKLFF. The DNA for the CDR3 is TGTGCCAGCAGCATTAGACAAGCAACAACTAATGAAAAACTGTTTTTT.

The rearrangement joins TRBV5-1 to TRBJ1-1; D possibly corresponds to TRBD1 (5 bases). V gave up 0 bases and J gave up 7 bases, with 13 bases separating them. The CDR3 runs 14 residues. Germline CDR1 reads SGHRS; CDR2 reads YFSETQ. This chain's CDR3 is CASSLAGNVGEAFF. The CDR3 nucleotides are TGCGCCAGCAGCTTGGCAGGGAATGTCGGTGAAGCTTTCTTT. Full variable domain (rest looked up from reference TRBV5-1 and TRBJ1-1): KAGVTQTPRYLIKTRGQQVTLSCSPISGHRSVSWYQQTPGQGLQFLFEYFSETQRNKGNFPGRFSGRQFSNSRSEMNVSTLELGDSALYLCASSLAGNVGEAFFGQGTRLTVV.

V usage is TRBV27 and J usage is TRBJ1-2; tentatively, D is TRBD1 (5 bases). The CDR3 is 13 residues long. Germline assignment: CDR1 MNHEY and CDR2 SMNVEV (reference sequence). The V end lost 3 bases, the J end lost 2 bases, and 7 bases lay between the germline ends. CDR3 sequence (DNA): TGTGCCAGCAGTTTTCAGGGAAACTATGGCTACACCTTC. It yields the protein CASSFQGNYGYTF.

This chain uses TRBV19 with TRBJ2-1; 12 bases agree with TRBD2. The V gene's germline CDR1 is LNHDA and CDR2 SQIVND (reference sequence). This CDR3 region has 16 residues. Unmatched junction bases numbered 8, after V lost 7 bases and J lost 4 bases. The CDR3 loop is CASTPTSGGHYNEQFF. In DNA form, the CDR3 reads TGTGCCAGTACCCCTACTAGCGGGGGGCATTACAATGAGCAGTTCTTC.

This rearrangement joins TRBV12-3 or TRBV12-4 to TRBJ2-2; D is perhaps TRBD2 (6 bases). The ends were cut back, 10 bases at V and 6 bases at J, with 15 bases in the middle. CDR3 size: 13 residues. This chain's CDR3 is CATVGSTPGELFF. CDR3 nucleotides: TGTGCCACAGTCGGGAGTACCCCCGGGGAGCTGTTTTTT.

This CDR3 reads CASSPTRTGDTEAFF. As DNA, the CDR3 is TGTGCCAGCAGTCCGACAAGGACAGGGGACACTGAAGCTTTCTTT. The genes are TRBV27 and TRBJ1-1; 9 nucleotides agree with TRBD1. The germline V gene encodes CDR1 MNHEY and CDR2 SMNVEV (reference sequence). V dropped 5 bases and J dropped 3; count of bases not matched to a gene: 7. CDR3 length equals 15 residues.

This clone came up a few times. The chain uses TRBV7-9 and TRBJ2-2; 12 bases match TRBD2. The V gene's germline CDR1 is SEHNR and CDR2 FQNEAQ (reference sequence). V lost 4 bases and J lost 6; bases outside the gene matches: 3. The CDR3 is 15 amino acids. In nucleotides, the CDR3 is TGTGCCAGCAGCTCTAGCGGGGGGGCCGCCGGGGAGCTGTTTTTT. It is translated as CASSSSGGAAGELFF.

This chain joins TRBV24-1 and TRBJ1-5; D ambiguous. Germline-derived CDR1 and CDR2 are KGHDR and SFDVKD. V dropped 5 bases and J dropped 1 base, with 8 bases sitting between them. CDR3 length: 14 amino acids. The CDR3 sequence is CATSGSGSNQPQHF. In DNA, the CDR3 is TGTGCCACCAGTGGCTCGGGAAGCAATCAGCCCCAGCATTTT.

The rearrangement uses TRBV27 and TRBJ1-5, with TRBD1 as a possible D gene (6 bases). CDR1 is MNHEY, CDR2 SMNVEV, per germline (reference sequence). This CDR3 is 15 amino acids long. V lost 2 bases to trimming and J lost 0 bases, with 8 bases between them. The CDR3 loop reads CASSLTGNSNQPQHF. The CDR3 DNA reads TGTGCCAGCAGTTTAACAGGGAATAGCAATCAGCCCCAGCATTTT.

The V gene is TRBV7-8, the J gene TRBJ1-1; 9 bases fit TRBD1. Per germline, CDR1 SGHVS and CDR2 FQNEAQ. The CDR3 has 15 residues. The junction had 7 bases not matched to a gene; V was cut back by 4 bases and J by 4 bases. CDR3 nucleotides: TGTGCCAGCAGCTCCCCGGGACAGGGTACCACTGAAGCTTTCTTT. This sequence encodes CASSSPGQGTTEAFF. Variable domain in full (rest from reference TRBV7-8 and TRBJ1-1): GAGVSQSPRYKVAKRGQDVALRCDPISGHVSLFWYQQALGQGPEFLTYFQNEAQLDKSGLPSDRFFAERPEGSVSTLKIQRTQQEDSAVYLCASSSPGQGTTEAFFGQGTRLTVV.

The rearrangement uses TRBV5-6 and TRBJ1-3; possibly TRBD1 for D (6 bases). Deletions cut 0 bases from V and 4 bases from J, with 14 bases between. CDR1 SGHDT and CDR2 YYEEEE come from the germline V gene. There are 16 residues in the CDR3. CDR3 in DNA: TGTGCCAGCAGCTTGGATCAGGGGCTGAGGGGAAACACCATATATTTT. It translates to CASSLDQGLRGNTIYF.

The gene calls are TRBV6-5 and TRBJ1-3; TRBD1 matches at 8 bases. V gave up 6 bases and J gave up 4 bases; unmatched junction bases: 5. The CDR3 is 14 residues long. Germline lookup yields CDR1 MNHEY and CDR2 SVGAGI. DNA of the CDR3: TGTGCCAGCAGGACGACAGGGGCAGGAAACACCATATATTTT. Translating gives CASRTTGAGNTIYF.

The gene calls are TRBV6-1 and TRBJ1-3; the D is unclear. Germline-derived CDR1 and CDR2 are MNHNS and SASEGT. The CDR3 runs to 15 residues. V shed 2 bases and J shed 4 bases, with 12 bases lying between them. CDR3: CASSEPIGVGNTIYF. The DNA of the CDR3 is TGTGCCAGCAGTGAACCGATAGGAGTAGGAAACACCATATATTTT.

The chain joins TRBV6-5 to TRBJ2-3, with D perhaps TRBD2 (7 bases). The V end was cut by 8 bases, the J end by 4 bases, with 16 bases between. The CDR3 runs 14 residues. Per germline, CDR1 MNHEY and CDR2 SVGAGI. This CDR3 is CASRTGGDPDTQYF. For the CDR3, the DNA is TGTGCCAGCCGGACGGGGGGCGACCCAGATACGCAGTATTTT.